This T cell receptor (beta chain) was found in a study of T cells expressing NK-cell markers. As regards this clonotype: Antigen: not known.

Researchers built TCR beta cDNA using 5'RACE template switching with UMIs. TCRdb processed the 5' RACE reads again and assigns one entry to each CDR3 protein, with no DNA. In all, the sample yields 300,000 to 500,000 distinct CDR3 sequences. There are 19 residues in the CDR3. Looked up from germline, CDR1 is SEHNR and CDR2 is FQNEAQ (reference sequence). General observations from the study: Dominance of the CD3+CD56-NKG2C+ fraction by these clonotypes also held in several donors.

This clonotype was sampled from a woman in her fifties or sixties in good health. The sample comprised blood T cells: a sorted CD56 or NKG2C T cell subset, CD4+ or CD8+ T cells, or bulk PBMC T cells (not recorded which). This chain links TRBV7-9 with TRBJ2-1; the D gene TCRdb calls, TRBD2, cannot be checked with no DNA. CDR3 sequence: CASSLTRLAGELTNNEQFF.